This T cell receptor beta chain is from a study of blood T cell repertoires in COVID-19. Study-level information: COVID-19 samples collected from the United States, Italy and Spain covered acute and convalescent phases. Sources were T cells, B-cell-depleted T cells, or PBMCs; the material itself was cDNA or gDNA.

Under the authors' procedure: Quantification of nucleated cells was approximated via reference gene primer amplification. Repertoires were generated with immunoSEQ multiplex PCR, while TCRdb's copy carries only in-frame clones and drops some. The V and J calls and the clone size are those of that table, but D and trimming were determined from the DNA. This table has about 33,000 clones, approximately 85% appearing once. The CDR3 is 15 residues long. Germline V gene sequence: CDR1 SGHAT, CDR2 FQDESV (reference sequence). Trimming removed 3 bases at V and 0 bases at J, with 8 bases between. The chain uses TRBV11-1 and TRBJ2-2, with a tentative D call TRBD1 (5 bases). This receptor was identified in a human donor in a cohort sampled during active COVID-19. Sequencing was carried out using peripheral blood. The CDR3 DNA reads as TGTGCCAGCAGCTTGACAGACGCGAACACCGGGGAGCTGTTTTTT. This gives the protein CASSLTDANTGELFF. The complete variable domain, with remaining parts taken from reference TRBV11-1 and TRBJ2-2, reads EAEVAQSPRYKITEKSQAVAFWCDPISGHATLYWYRQILGQGPELLVQFQDESVVDDSQLPKDRFSAERLKGVDSTLKIQPAELGDSAMYLCASSLTDANTGELFFGEGSRLTVL.